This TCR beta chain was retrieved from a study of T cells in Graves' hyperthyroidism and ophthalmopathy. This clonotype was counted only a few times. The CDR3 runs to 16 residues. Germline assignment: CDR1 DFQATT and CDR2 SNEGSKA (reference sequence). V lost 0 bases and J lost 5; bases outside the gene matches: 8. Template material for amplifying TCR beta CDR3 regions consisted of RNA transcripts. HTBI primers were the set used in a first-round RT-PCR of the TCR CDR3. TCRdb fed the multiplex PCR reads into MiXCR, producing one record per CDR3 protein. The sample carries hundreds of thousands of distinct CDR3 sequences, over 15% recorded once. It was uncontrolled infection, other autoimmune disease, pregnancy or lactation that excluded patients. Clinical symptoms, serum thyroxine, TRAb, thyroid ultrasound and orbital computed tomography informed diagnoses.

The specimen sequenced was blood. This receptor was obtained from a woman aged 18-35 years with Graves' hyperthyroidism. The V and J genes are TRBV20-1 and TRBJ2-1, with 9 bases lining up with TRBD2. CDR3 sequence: CSAREAIAGAHNEQFF. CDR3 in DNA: TGCAGTGCTAGAGAAGCGATAGCGGGGGCGCACAATGAGCAGTTCTTC.